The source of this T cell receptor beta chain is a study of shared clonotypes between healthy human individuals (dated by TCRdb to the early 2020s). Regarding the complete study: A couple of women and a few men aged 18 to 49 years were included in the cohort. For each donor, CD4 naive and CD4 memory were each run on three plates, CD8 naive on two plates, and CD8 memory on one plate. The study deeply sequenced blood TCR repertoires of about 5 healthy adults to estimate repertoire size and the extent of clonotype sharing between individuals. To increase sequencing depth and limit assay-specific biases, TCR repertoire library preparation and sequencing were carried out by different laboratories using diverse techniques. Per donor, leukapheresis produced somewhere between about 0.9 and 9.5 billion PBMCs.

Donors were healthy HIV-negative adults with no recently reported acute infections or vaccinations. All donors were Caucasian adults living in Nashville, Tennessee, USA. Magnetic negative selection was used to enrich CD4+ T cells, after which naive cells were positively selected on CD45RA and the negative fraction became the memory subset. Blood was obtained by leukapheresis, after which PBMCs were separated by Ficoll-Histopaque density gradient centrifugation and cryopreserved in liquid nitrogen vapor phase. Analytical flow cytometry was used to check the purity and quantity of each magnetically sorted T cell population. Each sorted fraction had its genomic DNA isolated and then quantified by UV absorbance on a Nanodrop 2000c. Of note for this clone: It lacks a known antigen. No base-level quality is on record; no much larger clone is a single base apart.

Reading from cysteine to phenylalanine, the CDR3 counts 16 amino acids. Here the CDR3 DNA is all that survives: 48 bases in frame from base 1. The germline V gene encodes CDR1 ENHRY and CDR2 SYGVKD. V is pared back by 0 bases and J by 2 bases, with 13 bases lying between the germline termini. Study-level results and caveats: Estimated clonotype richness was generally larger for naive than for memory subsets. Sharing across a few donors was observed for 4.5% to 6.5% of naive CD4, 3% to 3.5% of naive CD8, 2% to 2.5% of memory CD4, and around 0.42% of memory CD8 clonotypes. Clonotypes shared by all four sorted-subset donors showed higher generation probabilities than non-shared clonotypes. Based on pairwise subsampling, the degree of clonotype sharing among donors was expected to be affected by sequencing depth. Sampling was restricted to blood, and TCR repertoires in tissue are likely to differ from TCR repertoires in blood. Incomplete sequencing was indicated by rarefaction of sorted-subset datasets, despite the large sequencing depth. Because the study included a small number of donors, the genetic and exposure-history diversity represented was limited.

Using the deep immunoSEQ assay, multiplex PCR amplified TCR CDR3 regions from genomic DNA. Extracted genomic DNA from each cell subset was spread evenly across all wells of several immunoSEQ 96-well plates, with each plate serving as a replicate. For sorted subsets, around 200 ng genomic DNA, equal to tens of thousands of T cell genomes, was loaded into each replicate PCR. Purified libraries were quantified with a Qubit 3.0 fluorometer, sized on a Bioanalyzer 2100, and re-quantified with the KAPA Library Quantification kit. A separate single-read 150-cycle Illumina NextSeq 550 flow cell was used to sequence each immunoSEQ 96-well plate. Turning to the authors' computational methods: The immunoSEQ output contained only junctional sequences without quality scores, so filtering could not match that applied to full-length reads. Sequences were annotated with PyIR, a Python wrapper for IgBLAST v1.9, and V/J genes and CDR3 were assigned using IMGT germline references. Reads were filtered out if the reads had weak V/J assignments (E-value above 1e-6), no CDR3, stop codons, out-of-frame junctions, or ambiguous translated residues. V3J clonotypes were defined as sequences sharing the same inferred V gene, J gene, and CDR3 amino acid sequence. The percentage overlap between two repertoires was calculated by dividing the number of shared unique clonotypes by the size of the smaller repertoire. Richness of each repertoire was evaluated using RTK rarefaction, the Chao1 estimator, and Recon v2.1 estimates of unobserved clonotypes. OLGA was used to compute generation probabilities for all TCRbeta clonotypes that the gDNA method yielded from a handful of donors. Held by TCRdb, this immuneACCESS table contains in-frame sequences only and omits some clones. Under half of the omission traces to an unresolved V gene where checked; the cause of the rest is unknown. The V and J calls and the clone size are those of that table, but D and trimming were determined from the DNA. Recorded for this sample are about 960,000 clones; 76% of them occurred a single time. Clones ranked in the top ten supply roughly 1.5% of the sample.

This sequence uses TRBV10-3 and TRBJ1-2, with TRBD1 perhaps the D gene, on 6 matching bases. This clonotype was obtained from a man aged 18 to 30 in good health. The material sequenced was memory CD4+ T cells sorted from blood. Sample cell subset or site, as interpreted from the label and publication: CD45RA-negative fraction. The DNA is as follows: TGTGCCATCAGTGAGTCGACGGGGGCGGCCAACTATGGCTACACCTTC. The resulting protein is CAISESTGAANYGYTF.